The clone carrying this TCR beta chain appeared a few times. No antigen is known for it. The data are from a study of post-analysis software for immune sequencing data. Background on the study: The cohort encompassed relapsing-remitting, secondary progressive and progressive-relapsing multiple sclerosis disease courses.

Researchers reported that TCR beta cDNA libraries carried unique molecular identifiers. Between about 0.95 and 11 million T cells gave rise to roughly 0.5 million cDNA molecules. TCRdb re-called the PCR reads with MiXCR, one entry per CDR3 protein. The sample holds roughly 430,000 distinct CDR3 sequences, 39% seen once. Study observations and caveats: In multiple sclerosis, normalized Chao1 diversity was significantly below that of controls. Analysis by F measure revealed that same-batch samples clustered strongly together. Included in a set of a few TRBV segments more frequent in patients than controls were TRBV5-6, TRBV5-1 and TRBV20-1.

With 7 bases removed from V and 5 bases from J, the gap between germline ends came to 13 bases. The CDR3 covers 13 residues. Germline-derived CDR1 and CDR2 are WSHSY and SAAADI. Source material: blood. The chain employs TRBV10-2 and TRBJ2-3, with D maybe TRBD2 (7 bases). The origin of this receptor is a girl aged 2-10 years with multiple sclerosis. CDR3 DNA sequence: TGCGCCAGCACGATGAGGGGGGGAGATACGCAGTATTTT. Its protein product is CASTMRGGDTQYF.